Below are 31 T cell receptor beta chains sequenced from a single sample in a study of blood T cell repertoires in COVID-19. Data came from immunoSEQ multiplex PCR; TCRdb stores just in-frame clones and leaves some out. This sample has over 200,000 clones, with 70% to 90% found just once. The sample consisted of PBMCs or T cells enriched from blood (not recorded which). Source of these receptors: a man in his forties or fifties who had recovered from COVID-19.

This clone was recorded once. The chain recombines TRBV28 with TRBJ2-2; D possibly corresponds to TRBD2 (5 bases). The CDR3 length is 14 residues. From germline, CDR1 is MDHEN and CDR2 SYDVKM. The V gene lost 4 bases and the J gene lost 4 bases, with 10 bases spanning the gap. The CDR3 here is CASSSPGGTGELFF. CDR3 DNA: TGTGCCAGCAGTTCTCCAGGAGGCACCGGGGAGCTGTTTTTT.

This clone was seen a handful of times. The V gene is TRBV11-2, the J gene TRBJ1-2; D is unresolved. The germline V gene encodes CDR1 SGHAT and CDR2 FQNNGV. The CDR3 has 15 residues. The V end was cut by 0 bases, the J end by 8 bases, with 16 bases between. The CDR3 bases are TGTGCCAGCAGCTTAGAGGGTGGAGGATGGGGAGGCTACACCTTC. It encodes CASSLEGGGWGGYTF.

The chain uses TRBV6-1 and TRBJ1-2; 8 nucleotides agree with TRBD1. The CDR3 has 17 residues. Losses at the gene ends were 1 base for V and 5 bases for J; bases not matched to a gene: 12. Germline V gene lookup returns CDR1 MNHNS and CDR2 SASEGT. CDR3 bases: TGTGCCAGCAGTGAAGGGACAGGGTTCTCCATGAGTTATGGCTACACCTTC. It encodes CASSEGTGFSMSYGYTF.

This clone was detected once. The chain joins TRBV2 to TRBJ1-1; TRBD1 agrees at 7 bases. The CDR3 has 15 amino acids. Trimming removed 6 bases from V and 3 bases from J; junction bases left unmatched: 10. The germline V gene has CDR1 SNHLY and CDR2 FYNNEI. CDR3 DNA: TGTGCCAGCAGCTCGAACAGGGGAGGTGACACTGAAGCTTTCTTT. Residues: CASSSNRGGDTEAFF. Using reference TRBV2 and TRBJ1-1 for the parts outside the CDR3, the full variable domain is EPEVTQTPSHQVTQMGQEVILRCVPISNHLYFYWYRQILGQKVEFLVSFYNNEISEKSEIFDDQFSVERPDGSNFTLKIRSTKLEDSAMYFCASSSNRGGDTEAFFGQGTRLTVV.

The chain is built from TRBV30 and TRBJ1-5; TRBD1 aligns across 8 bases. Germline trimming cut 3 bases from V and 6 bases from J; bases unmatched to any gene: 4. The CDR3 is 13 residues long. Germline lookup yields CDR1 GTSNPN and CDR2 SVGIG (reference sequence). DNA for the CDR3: TGTGCCTGGAGGGGGACAGGTGGTCAGCCCCAGCATTTT. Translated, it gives CAWRGTGGQPQHF. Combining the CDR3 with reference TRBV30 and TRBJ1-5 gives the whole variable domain SQTIHQWPATLVQPVGSPLSLECTVEGTSNPNLYWYRQAAGRGLQLLFYSVGIGQISSEVPQNLSASRPQDRQFILSSKKLLLSDSGFYLCAWRGTGGQPQHFGDGTRLSIL.

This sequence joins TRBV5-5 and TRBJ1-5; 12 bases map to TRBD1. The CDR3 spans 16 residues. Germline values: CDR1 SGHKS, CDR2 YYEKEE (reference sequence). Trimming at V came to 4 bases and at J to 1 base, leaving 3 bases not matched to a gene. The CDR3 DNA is TGTGCCAGCAGCCGGGACAGGGGGCGAAGCAATCAGCCCCAGCATTTT. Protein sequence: CASSRDRGRSNQPQHF. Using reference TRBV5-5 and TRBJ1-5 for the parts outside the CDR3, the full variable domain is DAGVTQSPTHLIKTRGQQVTLRCSPISGHKSVSWYQQVLGQGPQFIFQYYEKEERGRGNFPDRFSARQFPNYSSELNVNALLLGDSALYLCASSRDRGRSNQPQHFGDGTRLSIL.

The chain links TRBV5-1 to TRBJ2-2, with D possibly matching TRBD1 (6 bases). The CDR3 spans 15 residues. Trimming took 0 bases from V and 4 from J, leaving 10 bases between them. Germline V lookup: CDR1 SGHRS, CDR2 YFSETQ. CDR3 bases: TGCGCCAGCAGCTTGGAGACAGGATCCACCGGGGAGCTGTTTTTT. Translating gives CASSLETGSTGELFF.

The CDR3 region has the DNA TGCAGCGTTGAATTCCCAGTCGACAGGGGCTACACCTTC. This encodes CSVEFPVDRGYTF. The chain joins TRBV29-1 to TRBJ1-2, with a possible D match to TRBD1 (6 bases). Trimming pared 2 bases from V and 8 bases from J, leaving 15 bases between. Per the germline V gene, CDR1 is SQVTM and CDR2 is ANQGSEA. The CDR3 runs to 13 residues.

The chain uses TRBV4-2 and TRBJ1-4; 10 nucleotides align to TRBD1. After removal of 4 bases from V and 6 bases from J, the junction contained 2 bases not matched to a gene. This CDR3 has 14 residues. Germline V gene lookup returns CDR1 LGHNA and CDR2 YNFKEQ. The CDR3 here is CASSLGTGDEKLFF. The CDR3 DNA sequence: TGTGCCAGCAGCCTCGGGACAGGGGATGAAAAACTGTTTTTT.

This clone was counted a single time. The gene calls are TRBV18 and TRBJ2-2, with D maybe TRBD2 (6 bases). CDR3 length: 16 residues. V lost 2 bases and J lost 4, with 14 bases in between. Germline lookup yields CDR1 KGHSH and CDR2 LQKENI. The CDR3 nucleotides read TGTGCCAGCTCACCAGCGGGGCAACGACCCACCGGGGAGCTGTTTTTT. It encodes CASSPAGQRPTGELFF.

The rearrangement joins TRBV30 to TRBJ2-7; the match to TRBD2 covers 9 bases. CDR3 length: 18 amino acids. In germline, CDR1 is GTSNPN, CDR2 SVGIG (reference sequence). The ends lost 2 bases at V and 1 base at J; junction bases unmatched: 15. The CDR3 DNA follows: TGTGCCTGGAGTAGGGGGTTAGCGGGAGTAAGTAGTTCCTACGAGCAGTACTTC. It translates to CAWSRGLAGVSSSYEQYF. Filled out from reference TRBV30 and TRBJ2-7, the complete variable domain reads SQTIHQWPATLVQPVGSPLSLECTVEGTSNPNLYWYRQAAGRGLQLLFYSVGIGQISSEVPQNLSASRPQDRQFILSSKKLLLSDSGFYLCAWSRGLAGVSSSYEQYFGPGTRLTVT.

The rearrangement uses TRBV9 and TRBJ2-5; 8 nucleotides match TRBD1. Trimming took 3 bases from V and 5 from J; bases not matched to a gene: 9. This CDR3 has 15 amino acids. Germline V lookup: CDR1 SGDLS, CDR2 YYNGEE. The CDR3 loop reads CASSGDRNLRETQYF. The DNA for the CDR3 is TGTGCCAGCAGCGGGGACAGGAACTTGAGGGAGACCCAGTACTTC. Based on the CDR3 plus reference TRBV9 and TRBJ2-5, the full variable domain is DSGVTQTPKHLITATGQRVTLRCSPRSGDLSVYWYQQSLDQGLQFLIQYYNGEERAKGNILERFSAQQFPDLHSELNLSSLELGDSALYFCASSGDRNLRETQYFGPGTRLLVL.

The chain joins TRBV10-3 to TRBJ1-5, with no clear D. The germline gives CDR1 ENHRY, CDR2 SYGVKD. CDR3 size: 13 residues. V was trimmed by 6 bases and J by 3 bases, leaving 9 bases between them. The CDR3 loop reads CAIRLEYNQPQHF. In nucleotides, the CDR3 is TGTGCCATCAGACTGGAGTACAATCAGCCCCAGCATTTT.

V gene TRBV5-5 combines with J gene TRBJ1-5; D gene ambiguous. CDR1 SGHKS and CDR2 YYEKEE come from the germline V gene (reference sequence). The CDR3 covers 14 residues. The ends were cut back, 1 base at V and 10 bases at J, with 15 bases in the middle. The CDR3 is CASSLKHSMSPQHF. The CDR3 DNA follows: TGTGCCAGCAGCTTGAAGCACTCCATGTCACCCCAGCATTTT.

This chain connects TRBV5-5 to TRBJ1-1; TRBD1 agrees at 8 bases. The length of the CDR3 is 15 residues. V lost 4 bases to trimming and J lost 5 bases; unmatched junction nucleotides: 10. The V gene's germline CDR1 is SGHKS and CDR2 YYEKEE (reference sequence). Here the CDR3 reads CASSLKQGVGTEAFF. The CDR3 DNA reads TGTGCCAGCAGCCTTAAACAGGGGGTTGGGACTGAAGCTTTCTTT.

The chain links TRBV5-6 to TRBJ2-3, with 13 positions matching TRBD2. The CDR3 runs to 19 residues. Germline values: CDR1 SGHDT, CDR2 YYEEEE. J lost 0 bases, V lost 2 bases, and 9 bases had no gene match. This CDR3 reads CASSFGLAGAYTSTDTQYF. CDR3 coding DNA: TGTGCCAGCAGCTTCGGACTAGCGGGAGCTTACACTAGCACAGATACGCAGTATTTT.

The CDR3 region has the DNA TGCGCCAGCAGGGGGACTAGCGTCTCCTACAATGAGCAGTTCTTC. Translating gives CASRGTSVSYNEQFF. The rearrangement uses TRBV10-2 and TRBJ2-1; TRBD2 aligns across 10 bases. CDR3 size: 15 residues. Germline assignment: CDR1 WSHSY and CDR2 SAAADI. Unmatched junction bases numbered 2, after V lost 6 bases and J lost 0 bases.

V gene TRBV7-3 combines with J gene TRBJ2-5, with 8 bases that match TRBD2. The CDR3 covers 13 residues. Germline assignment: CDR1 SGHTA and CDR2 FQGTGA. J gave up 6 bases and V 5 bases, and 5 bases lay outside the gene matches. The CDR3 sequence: CASSLGGAKTQYF. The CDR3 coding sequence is TGTGCCAGCAGCCTCGGGGGGGCGAAGACCCAGTACTTC.

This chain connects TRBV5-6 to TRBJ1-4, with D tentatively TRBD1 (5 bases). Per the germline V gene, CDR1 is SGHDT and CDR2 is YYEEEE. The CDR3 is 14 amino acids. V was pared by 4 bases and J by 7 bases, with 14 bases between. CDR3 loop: CASSAGTGVEKLFF. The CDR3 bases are TGTGCCAGCAGCGCCGGGACTGGAGTTGAAAAACTGTTTTTT.

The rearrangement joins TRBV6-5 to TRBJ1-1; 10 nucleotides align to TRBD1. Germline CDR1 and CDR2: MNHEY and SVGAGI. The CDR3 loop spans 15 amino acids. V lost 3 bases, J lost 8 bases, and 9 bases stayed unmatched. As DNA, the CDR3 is TGTGCCAGCAGTTATTTGGGACAGGGGTATACCGAAGCTTTCTTT. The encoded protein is CASSYLGQGYTEAFF.

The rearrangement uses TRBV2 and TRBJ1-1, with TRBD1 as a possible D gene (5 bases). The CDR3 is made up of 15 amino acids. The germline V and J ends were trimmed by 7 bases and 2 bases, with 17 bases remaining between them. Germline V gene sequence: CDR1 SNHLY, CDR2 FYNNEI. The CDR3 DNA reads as TGTGCCAGCATCGGGACTGCCTCCCCAAACACTGAAGCTTTCTTT. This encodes CASIGTASPNTEAFF.

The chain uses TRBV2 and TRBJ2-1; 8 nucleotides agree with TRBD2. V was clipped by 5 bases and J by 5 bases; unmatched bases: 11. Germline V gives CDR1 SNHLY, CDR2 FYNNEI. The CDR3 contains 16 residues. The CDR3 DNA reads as TGTGCCAGCAGTTTGACTCGGGGGGGGAGAAACAATGAGCAGTTCTTC. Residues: CASSLTRGGRNNEQFF.

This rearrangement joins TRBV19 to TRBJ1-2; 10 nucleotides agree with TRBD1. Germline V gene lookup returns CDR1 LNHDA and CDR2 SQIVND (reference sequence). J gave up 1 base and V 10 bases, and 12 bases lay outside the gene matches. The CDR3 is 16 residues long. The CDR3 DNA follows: TGTGCCACCTATATGGGGGACAGGGGTTTTAACTATGGCTACACCTTC. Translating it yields CATYMGDRGFNYGYTF.

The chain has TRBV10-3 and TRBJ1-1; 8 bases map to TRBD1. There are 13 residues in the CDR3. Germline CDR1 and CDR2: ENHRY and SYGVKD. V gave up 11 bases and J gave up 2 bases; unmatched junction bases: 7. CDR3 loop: CAATDRVNTEAFF. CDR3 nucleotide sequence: TGTGCCGCCACGGACAGGGTCAACACTGAAGCTTTCTTT.

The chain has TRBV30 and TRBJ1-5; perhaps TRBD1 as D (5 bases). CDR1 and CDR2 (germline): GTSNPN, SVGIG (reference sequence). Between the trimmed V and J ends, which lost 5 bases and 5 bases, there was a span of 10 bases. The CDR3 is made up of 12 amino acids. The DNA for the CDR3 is TGTGCCTGGGGGACTTACCATCAGCCCCAGCATTTT. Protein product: CAWGTYHQPQHF.

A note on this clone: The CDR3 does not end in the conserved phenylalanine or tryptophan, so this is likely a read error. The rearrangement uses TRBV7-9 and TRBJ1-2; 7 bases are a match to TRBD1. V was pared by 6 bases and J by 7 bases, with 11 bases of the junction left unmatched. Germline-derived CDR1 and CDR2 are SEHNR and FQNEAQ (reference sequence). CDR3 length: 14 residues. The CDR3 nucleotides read TGTGCCAGCAGGCGAACAGGGGCGGAGAGTGGCTACACCCTC. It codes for CASRRTGAESGYTL.

CDR3 residues: CAWSSGGATGELFF. CDR3 bases: TGTGCCTGGAGTAGCGGGGGGGCGACCGGGGAGCTGTTTTTT. The J gene is TRBJ2-2, the V gene TRBV30, with 10 bases fitting TRBD2. Germline trimming cut 2 bases from V and 5 bases from J; bases unmatched to any gene: 2. Germline values: CDR1 GTSNPN, CDR2 SVGIG (reference sequence). The CDR3 consists of 14 residues. Together with reference TRBV30 and TRBJ2-2, the CDR3 gives the full variable domain: SQTIHQWPATLVQPVGSPLSLECTVEGTSNPNLYWYRQAAGRGLQLLFYSVGIGQISSEVPQNLSASRPQDRQFILSSKKLLLSDSGFYLCAWSSGGATGELFFGEGSRLTVL.

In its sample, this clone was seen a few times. This CDR3 reads CASSMSGNTGELFF. CDR3 DNA sequence: TGTGCCAGCAGTATGTCAGGGAACACCGGGGAGCTGTTTTTT. This chain uses TRBV2 with TRBJ2-2; unclear D gene. The CDR3 runs 14 residues. The V and J ends lost 5 bases and 1 base respectively, with 8 bases between them. Germline lookup yields CDR1 SNHLY and CDR2 FYNNEI.

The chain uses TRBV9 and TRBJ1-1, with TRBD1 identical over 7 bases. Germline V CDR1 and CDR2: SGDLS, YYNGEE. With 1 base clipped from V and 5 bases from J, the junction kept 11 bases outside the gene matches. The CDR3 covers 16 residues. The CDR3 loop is CASSVSGGPTVTEAFF. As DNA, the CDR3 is TGTGCCAGCAGCGTATCAGGGGGGCCTACGGTGACTGAAGCTTTCTTT.

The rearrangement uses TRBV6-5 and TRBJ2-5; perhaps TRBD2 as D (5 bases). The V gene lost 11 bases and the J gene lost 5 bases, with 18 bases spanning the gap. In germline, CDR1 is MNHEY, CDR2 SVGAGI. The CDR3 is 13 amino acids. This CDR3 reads CAPEAAGEETQYF. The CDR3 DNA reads TGTGCCCCGGAGGCGGCGGGCGAGGAGACCCAGTACTTC.

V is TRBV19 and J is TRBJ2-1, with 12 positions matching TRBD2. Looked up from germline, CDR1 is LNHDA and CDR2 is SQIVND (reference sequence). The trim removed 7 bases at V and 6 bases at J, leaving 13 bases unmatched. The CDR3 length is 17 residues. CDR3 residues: CASKLRLAGGRSNEQFF. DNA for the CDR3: TGTGCCAGTAAGCTCAGGCTAGCGGGGGGGCGGTCCAATGAGCAGTTCTTC.